Below are 5 T cell receptor beta chains sequenced from a single sample in a study of fetal regulatory T cell absence and autoimmunity. Here immunoSEQ multiplex PCR was the method, and the copy in TCRdb shows in-frame clones only, minus some. The data show roughly 95,000 clones, around 72% seen once. Sequences were obtained from pancreas tissue. The source is a male donor with IPEX syndrome.

Here the CDR3 DNA reads TGTGCCTGGAGCCCCTTCGGACAGGGAGCAGAGACCCAGTACTTC. It codes for CAWSPFGQGAETQYF. The chain is built from TRBV30 and TRBJ2-5; TRBD1 matches at 8 bases. The V segment lost 3 bases and the J segment 4 bases; nucleotides outside the gene matches: 10. Germline CDR1 reads GTSNPN; CDR2 reads SVGIG (reference sequence). The CDR3 runs 15 residues.

The rearrangement uses TRBV6-1 and TRBJ1-2; TRBD1 might be the D (6 bases). V shed 8 bases and J shed 8 bases, with 18 bases lying between them. The CDR3 consists of 13 residues. Germline CDR1 and CDR2: MNHNS and SASEGT. CDR3 in amino acids: CASEFGQGIGYTF. In DNA form, the CDR3 reads TGTGCCAGCGAATTCGGGCAGGGGATCGGCTACACCTTC.

The V call is TRBV4-3, the J call TRBJ1-5; 8 nucleotides line up with TRBD1. CDR3 length: 17 amino acids. The junction had 6 bases not matched to a gene; V was cut back by 0 bases and J by 2 bases. Germline CDR1 and CDR2: LGHNA and YSLEER. CDR3 protein: CASSQEGWGQGNQPQHF. In DNA, the CDR3 is TGCGCCAGCAGCCAAGAAGGTTGGGGACAGGGCAATCAGCCCCAGCATTTT.

V usage is TRBV5-6 and J usage is TRBJ2-3; 7 bases map to TRBD2. Germline lookup yields CDR1 SGHDT and CDR2 YYEEEE. V trimming: 4 bases; J trimming: 2 bases; junction bases outside the gene matches: 13. The CDR3 sequence is 17 residues long. The CDR3 region has the DNA TGTGCCAGCAGCGGTACTAGCGCATTAAACCCCACAGATACGCAGTATTTT. This codes for CASSGTSALNPTDTQYF.

This clone was counted between two and nine times. This chain connects TRBV7-5 to TRBJ2-7. TRBV7-5 is recorded as a pseudogene. The CDR3 is made up of 13 amino acids. The CDR3 DNA reads as TGTGTCAGAAGCCCCCGCCCGGGCGCCGAGCAGTACTTC. Protein sequence: CVRSPRPGAEQYF.